The T cell receptor beta chain under discussion was sequenced for a study of patients and donors after allogeneic stem cell transplantation. TCRdb re-called the RT-PCR reads through MiXCR, storing one row per CDR3 protein. The table shows approximately 90,000 distinct CDR3 sequences, with just under 5% occurring only once. The germline gives CDR1 MNHNS, CDR2 SASEGT. The CDR3 length is 13 residues. Trimming removed 2 bases from V and 7 bases from J, with 11 bases in between. The chain uses TRBV6-1 and TRBJ1-1; the D is unclear. Sequences were obtained from blood, either unsorted or a sorted T cell fraction (not recorded which). This receptor was taken from a human donor who was either an allogeneic HSCT recipient or a stem cell or donor lymphocyte infusion donor (not recorded which). It is not recorded whose cells these are; they may come from a transplant donor. CDR3 coding DNA: TGTGCCAGCAGTGAATCATCTTCCGTTGAAGCTTTCTTT. Translating gives CASSESSSVEAFF.